This T cell receptor beta chain was recovered during a study of blood T cell repertoires in COVID-19. Across the whole study: Spain, Italy and the United States supplied samples that represented acute and convalescent COVID-19. T cells, B-cell-depleted T cells, or PBMCs supplied cDNA or gDNA.

Authors' methods: From reference gene primer amplification, estimates of nucleated cell counts were derived. Clones were sequenced by immunoSEQ multiplex PCR, and TCRdb holds only the in-frame ones, with some missing. The V and J calls and the clone size are those of that table, but D and trimming were determined from the DNA. The data contain about 150,000 clones, 85% to 90% of them singletons. The sequencing input was peripheral blood. The TCR was taken from a man aged 50-59 years who had recovered from COVID-19.

The CDR3 loop is CASSRKSQVYDYNEQFF. The CDR3 nucleotides are TGTGCCAGCAGTCGTAAATCACAGGTCTACGACTACAATGAGCAGTTCTTC. The chain uses TRBV6-2 or TRBV6-3 and TRBJ2-1; D might be TRBD1 (5 bases). The germline CDR1 and CDR2 sequences are MNHEY and SVGEGT. V lost 5 bases to trimming and J lost 3 bases, with 20 bases between them. CDR3 size: 17 residues.